Following are 10 T cell receptor beta chains from one sample sequenced in a study of blood T cell repertoires in COVID-19. Profiled with immunoSEQ multiplex PCR; TCRdb holds only in-frame clones, not every one. In the table there are fewer than 200,000 clones, 85% to 95% of which are singletons. Sequenced material: peripheral blood. The receptors shown here come from a woman aged 45-65 years with acute or convalescent COVID-19.

The chain combines TRBV19 with TRBJ2-2; tentatively, D is TRBD1 (7 bases). Germline V gene lookup returns CDR1 LNHDA and CDR2 SQIVND (reference sequence). V lost 6 bases and J 8 bases, leaving 19 bases between the germline ends. The CDR3 runs 15 residues. CDR3 region: CASRSGGIEAGELFF. The CDR3 coding sequence is TGTGCCAGTAGATCAGGGGGGATTGAAGCTGGGGAGCTGTTTTTT.

This chain links TRBV5-1 with TRBJ1-5, with D perhaps matching TRBD1 (5 bases). The CDR3 is 16 amino acids. Germline CDR1 is SGHRS and CDR2 is YFSETQ. Trimming took off 4 bases at V and 5 bases at J, with 19 bases between the two ends. CDR3 bases: TGCGCCAGCAGCGAACAGCTTCGGACAATCGATCAGCCCCAGCATTTT. Translation gives CASSEQLRTIDQPQHF.

The chain combines TRBV7-9 with TRBJ1-2; 9 nucleotides match TRBD1. V dropped 5 bases and J dropped 4; count of bases not matched to a gene: 5. CDR1 SEHNR and CDR2 FQNEAQ come from the germline V gene (reference sequence). The length of the CDR3 is 14 residues. The CDR3 protein is CASSPGTGFYGYTF. CDR3 coding DNA: TGTGCCAGCAGCCCCGGGACAGGGTTCTATGGCTACACCTTC.

This clone appeared a single time. The V gene is TRBV5-3, the J gene TRBJ1-6; D is perhaps TRBD1 (5 bases). TRBV5-3 counts as an open reading frame of uncertain function. Trimming took 8 bases from V and 13 from J, leaving 13 bases between them. This CDR3 has 11 amino acids. The CDR3 sequence is CASQPGIPLHF. In DNA form, the CDR3 reads TGTGCCAGCCAGCCAGGGATTCCCCTCCACTTT.

The V gene is TRBV7-3, the J gene TRBJ1-4; 7 bases match TRBD1. CDR1 SGHTA and CDR2 FQGTGA come from the germline V gene. The ends lost 3 bases at V and 4 bases at J; junction bases unmatched: 11. This CDR3 has 17 residues. The CDR3 coding sequence is TGTGCCAGCAGCTTTATTCCAGGGGGGTGGATTAATGAAAAACTGTTTTTT. It translates to CASSFIPGGWINEKLFF. The full variable domain, its missing parts supplied by reference TRBV7-3 and TRBJ1-4, is GAGVSQTPSNKVTEKGKYVELRCDPISGHTALYWYRQSLGQGPEFLIYFQGTGAADDSGLPNDRFFAVRPEGSVSTLKIQRTERGDSAVYLCASSFIPGGWINEKLFFGSGTQLSVL.

To note about this clone: The same CDR3 arises from other DNA sequences in this sample as well. This chain joins TRBV19 and TRBJ2-5; the D gene is possibly TRBD1 (6 bases). The CDR3 is 13 amino acids. Trimming left V 4 bases short and J 1 base short, with 7 bases between. The germline CDR1 and CDR2 sequences are LNHDA and SQIVND (reference sequence). CDR3 region: CASSRQVQETQYF. In DNA, the CDR3 is TGTGCCAGTAGTAGACAGGTCCAAGAGACCCAGTACTTC.

The chain uses TRBV5-1 and TRBJ2-3, with 11 bases lining up with TRBD2. Losses at the gene ends were 2 bases for V and 6 bases for J; bases not matched to a gene: 2. This CDR3 region has 14 residues. Germline CDR1 SGHRS, CDR2 YFSETQ. CDR3 sequence (DNA): TGCGCCAGCAGCTTCCTAGCGGGGGGCGATACGCAGTATTTT. Its protein is CASSFLAGGDTQYF.

The chain couples TRBV6-1 to TRBJ2-2, with 14 bases that match TRBD2. Germline trimming cut 6 bases from V and 6 bases from J; bases unmatched to any gene: 9. Per the germline V gene, CDR1 is MNHNS and CDR2 is SASEGT. The CDR3 covers 17 residues. CDR3 protein: CASSEKGLAGVAGELFF. In DNA, the CDR3 is TGTGCCAGCAGCGAAAAGGGACTAGCGGGAGTAGCCGGGGAGCTGTTTTTT.

The chain has TRBV28 and TRBJ1-1; tentatively, D is TRBD1 (6 bases). Germline CDR1 is MDHEN and CDR2 is SYDVKM. This CDR3 is built from 11 residues. Trimming removed 5 bases at V and 9 bases at J, with 10 bases between. DNA for the CDR3: TGTGCCAGCAGTACAGGGTTCAAAGCTTTCTTT. Translated: CASSTGFKAFF.

This chain uses TRBV7-2 with TRBJ1-2; D remains unclear. Trimming removed 4 bases from V and 8 bases from J, with 17 bases in between. Germline CDR1 and CDR2: SGHTA and FQGNSA. CDR3 length: 14 residues. The DNA for the CDR3 is TGTGCCAGCAGCTCCCCCTCTCAGGAAAAAGGCTACACCTTC. Its translation: CASSSPSQEKGYTF.